This record covers a single T cell receptor beta chain. Per the germline V gene, CDR1 is SQVTM and CDR2 is ANQGSEA. The length of the CDR3 is 12 residues. V shed 4 bases and J shed 5 bases, with 11 bases lying between them. The record originates from a study of CD8+ T cells in alopecia areata. Documented treatment: oral pan-JAK inhibitor, 5-10 mg twice daily. RNA, once extracted, was reverse transcribed into cDNA for use as the sequencing template. Libraries were prepared by immunoSEQ multiplex PCR; TCRdb keeps only in-frame clonotypes and omits some of them. The sample yields 210,000 or so clones, approximately 67% seen once.

This sequence originates from a human donor with alopecia areata. This specimen consisted of CD4+ T cells sorted from blood, obtained at approximately week 44, from a patient treated with tofacitinib. The rearrangement joins TRBV29-1 to TRBJ1-2; D gene unclear. As DNA, the CDR3 is TGCAGCGTTGTGACGGTGGCATATGGCTACACCTTC. Residues: CSVVTVAYGYTF.